Detailed here is one T cell receptor (beta chain). This sample stems from a study of tumor-infiltrating lymphocytes in localized non-small cell lung cancer. TCRdb's copy holds only in-frame clones and misses some; the assay was immunoSEQ multiplex PCR. Of 23,000 or so clones detected, roughly three fifths appear once; the ten largest clones hold under 6%. The sample comprised lung tumor tissue. The source of this sequence is a human donor with non-small cell lung cancer.

The CDR3: CASSVGTLYNEQFF. The CDR3 DNA is TGTGCCAGCAGCGTAGGGACACTTTACAATGAGCAGTTCTTC. J is TRBJ2-1 and V is TRBV9; a possible D gene is TRBD1 (5 bases). From germline, CDR1 is SGDLS and CDR2 YYNGEE. This CDR3 is built from 14 residues. Trimming pared 0 bases from V and 4 bases from J, leaving 8 bases between.